This T cell receptor beta chain is drawn from a study of T cell repertoires in cytomegalovirus infection. Study-wide background: It can be stated that public TCR beta signatures indicated CMV infection as well as a matching HLA type. Study-level findings and limits: Of the TCR beta families, the public ones yielded a cumulative frequency that identified carriers of CMV plus the relevant HLA.

TCRdb analysed the reads with MiXCR anew, one entry per CDR3 protein. The sample holds hundreds of thousands of distinct CDR3 sequences, roughly 15% seen once. As regards this clonotype: Its specificity is not known.

This TCR was recovered from a human donor in good health (CMV status not recorded). Some clones in this sample may be carry-over from other donors' samples. The sequenced sample consisted of PBMCs.

CDR3 sequence reads: CASSSLDKNNEQFF. For the CDR3, the DNA is TGTGCCAGCAGCTCACTGGACAAGAACAATGAGCAGTTCTTC. The J gene is TRBJ2-1, the V gene TRBV5-4; weak D call: TRBD1 (5 bases). Trimming removed 3 bases at V and 5 bases at J, with 12 bases between. Germline V gene data show CDR1 as SGHNT and CDR2 as YYREEE (reference sequence). CDR3 length: 14 amino acids.